This T cell receptor (beta chain) was sequenced for a study of stem cell transplantation in POMP-related autoinflammatory disease (dated by TCRdb to the early 2020s). Background on the whole study: The study hypothesized that defective thymoproteasomes impair MHC class I-dependent CD8+ T-cell differentiation and positive selection, skewing the TRB repertoire. High-throughput TRB sequencing assessed how POMP deficiency affects T-cell receptor beta repertoire diversity and CDR3 characteristics. After transplant, 100% donor engraftment of neutrophils and platelets through one year was shown by DNA chimerism analysis. Before transplant, patients showed CD4+ naive T-cell skewing, low CD8+ T-cell proportions, and reduced T-cell cytokine secretion.

As concerns this clone: Its specific antigen is unknown. No much larger clonotype is one base removed from it; base qualities were not supplied.

According to the study, the label for this sample's time point signals: after hematopoietic stem cell transplant. PRAID featured prominent immunodeficiency alongside autoinflammation. T-cell subsets (conventional T cells, CD8+ T cells, regulatory T cells, T follicular helper cells) were sorted before TRB sequencing. General conclusions and limits of the study: In PRAID patients, the trend toward increased clonality and lower diversity reached statistical significance only for regulatory T cells. Across all analyzed T-cell subsets, PRAID patients showed a trend toward higher clonality and lower TRB diversity. The number of unique TRB V-J gene pairings was restricted in PRAID patients.

Libraries were made using the immunoSEQ multiplex PCR assay. Per the original workflow: Shannon entropy, which accounts for clonal size distribution, was used to quantify repertoire diversity. The Gini-Simpson index (Simpson_1-D) was used to measure inequality of clonotype distribution. TCRdb re-hosts the immuneACCESS table, in-frame sequences only. Its copies lack some clones; in the studies checked, an unresolved V gene accounts for under half of them, and the cause for the rest is not known. V, J and clone size derive from that table, while D and trimming were established from the DNA sequence. For this sample the table gives tens of thousands of clones, of which about nine tenths were detected only once. The leading ten clones occupy about 0.66% of the sample. The trim is 3 bases for V and 1 base for J, with a gap of 10 bases between the germline ends. Via the germline V gene (reference sequence), CDR1 is LNHDA and CDR2 SQIVND. Including the terminal cysteine and phenylalanine, the CDR3 comprises 14 residues. The sequence is cut down to CDR3 DNA, 42 bases in frame from base 1.

The rearranged chain carries TRBV19 and TRBJ2-7; a weak D assignment points to TRBD1 (5 bases agree). This receptor was obtained from a human patient with POMP-related autoinflammation and immune dysregulation (PRAID). In patients who had a transplant, some T cells may come from the graft donor. The sample was CD4+ T cells from PBMCs, taken after stem cell transplantation. Here the CDR3 is given as CASSIWSGSYEQYF. DNA sequence: TGTGCCAGTAGTATTTGGTCAGGGTCCTACGAGCAGTACTTC.